One and the same sample provided the 10 T cell receptor beta chains below, sequenced in a study of T cell clonotyping in hematopoietic cell transplantation. Measured with immunoSEQ multiplex PCR; TCRdb has only the in-frame clones, and not every one. The profile shows roughly 14,000 clones, 85% to 90% of them singletons. The sample consisted of PBMCs, taken 100 days after allogeneic stem cell transplant. Receptor source: a male patient aged 45-59 years who had an allogeneic stem cell transplant from an unrelated donor, so T cells may come from the graft donor. Some clones in this sample may be carry-over from other donors' samples.

The chain links TRBV6-1 to TRBJ2-2; D gene uncertain. From germline, CDR1 is MNHNS and CDR2 SASEGT. CDR3 length equals 15 residues. Trimming took 2 bases from V and 3 from J, leaving 10 bases between them. The CDR3 nucleotides read TGTGCCAGCAGTGAATCGAGGTGGTACACCGGGGAGCTGTTTTTT. Its translation is CASSESRWYTGELFF.

V and J are TRBV19 and TRBJ1-2; D might be TRBD1 (6 bases). The CDR3 is 14 amino acids. Per germline, CDR1 LNHDA and CDR2 SQIVND (reference sequence). V was pared by 7 bases and J by 5 bases, with 17 bases between. This chain's CDR3 is CASIQSGQYYGYTF. DNA of the CDR3: TGTGCCAGTATCCAGTCGGGACAATATTATGGCTACACCTTC.

The gene calls are TRBV4-1 and TRBJ2-7; the match to TRBD2 covers 10 bases. V lost 4 bases, J lost 5 bases, and 5 bases stayed unmatched. Germline V lookup: CDR1 MGHRA, CDR2 YSYEKL. The CDR3 loop spans 14 amino acids. The CDR3 here is CASSPLTSGDEQYF. CDR3 in DNA: TGCGCCAGCAGCCCTCTCACTAGCGGGGACGAGCAGTACTTC.

This rearrangement joins TRBV30 to TRBJ2-3; unclear D gene. The CDR3 has 12 amino acids. Germline assignment: CDR1 GTSNPN and CDR2 SVGIG (reference sequence). Trimming shortened V by 2 bases and J by 7 bases, and 10 bases separated the two germline ends. Written as DNA, the CDR3 is TGTGCCTGGAGTTTATCTCGGTATACGCAGTATTTT. This codes for CAWSLSRYTQYF.

The chain joins TRBV5-6 to TRBJ1-1; D might be TRBD1 (6 bases). The V and J ends lost 0 bases and 0 bases respectively, with 21 bases between them. CDR3 length: 19 residues. Germline CDR1 reads SGHDT; CDR2 reads YYEEEE. CDR3 residues: CASSLDRDRTGDMNTEAFF. DNA of the CDR3: TGTGCCAGCAGCTTGGATCGAGACAGGACGGGAGATATGAACACTGAAGCTTTCTTT.

V and J are TRBV7-2 and TRBJ2-7; 7 nucleotides match TRBD1. Germline V CDR1 and CDR2: SGHTA, FQGNSA. CDR3 size: 14 residues. With V trimmed by 4 bases and J by 6 bases, 9 bases remained unmatched. The CDR3 nucleotides are TGTGCCAGCAGCTACACACGACAGGGTAGCGAGCAGTACTTC. Translated: CASSYTRQGSEQYF.

This clone came up a few times. This chain connects TRBV27 to TRBJ1-2; D not certain. This CDR3 region has 14 residues. The V end was cut by 6 bases, the J end by 2 bases, with 13 bases between. The germline V gene encodes CDR1 MNHEY and CDR2 SMNVEV (reference sequence). The CDR3 DNA reads as TGTGCCAGCAGCTTAAAGGGTGGGAACTATGGCTACACCTTC. This translates into CASSLKGGNYGYTF.

This chain uses TRBV29-1 with TRBJ1-3; no clear D gene. Trimming stripped 6 bases from V and 0 bases from J, with 12 bases between. The CDR3 extends over 14 amino acids. Germline V CDR1 and CDR2: SQVTM, ANQGSEA. DNA of the CDR3: TGCAGCGTAGATGACGGATTCTCTGGAAACACCATATATTTT. Translation gives CSVDDGFSGNTIYF.

This chain links TRBV5-1 with TRBJ2-3; no clear D gene. The CDR3 covers 14 residues. V was shortened by 4 bases and J by 0 bases, with 9 bases between the two germline ends. Germline CDR1 reads SGHRS; CDR2 reads YFSETQ. The CDR3 DNA is TGCGCCAGCAGCCCGGTATCTAGCACAGATACGCAGTATTTT. It encodes CASSPVSSTDTQYF.

The V call is TRBV7-2, the J call TRBJ1-2; D perhaps matches TRBD1 (5 bases). Germline V lookup: CDR1 SGHTA, CDR2 FQGNSA. This CDR3 spans 15 amino acids. Trimming took 4 bases from V and 4 from J, leaving 16 bases between them. Here the CDR3 reads CASSSRQSWIYGYTF. The DNA of the CDR3 is TGTGCCAGCAGCTCCCGACAGAGTTGGATCTATGGCTACACCTTC.